The 11 T cell receptor beta chains below all came from one sample that was sequenced in a study of blood T cells in healthy people across ages. The authors ran a second PCR of roughly 7 to 11 cycles using a sample-barcoded 5' primer and a J-beta primer mix. One entry per CDR3 protein, called by TCRdb with MiXCR from the 5' RACE reads. The sample lists 550,000 to 700,000 distinct CDR3 sequences, roughly 28% occurring once. Sequencing was carried out using blood. Receptors were obtained from a woman between 65 and 79 years old in good health.

This clonotype was recorded a few times. Written as DNA, the CDR3 is TGTGCCAGCAGTTTGGGGCGGGCAGGCTATGGCTACACCTTC. Amino acids: CASSLGRAGYGYTF. The rearrangement uses TRBV12-3 or TRBV12-4 and TRBJ1-2; D may be TRBD1 (5 bases). This CDR3 spans 14 amino acids. V shed 3 bases and J shed 4 bases, with 12 bases lying between them.

The chain links TRBV5-4 to TRBJ1-4, with TRBD1 matching 9 bases. The germline V gene has CDR1 SGHNT and CDR2 YYREEE (reference sequence). The CDR3 has 14 residues. V shed 3 bases and J 8 bases; nucleotides not matched to a gene: 5. The DNA of the CDR3 is TGTGCCAGCAGCTACCGACAGGGGGGCGAAAAACTGTTTTTT. Amino acids: CASSYRQGGEKLFF.

This rearrangement joins TRBV20-1 to TRBJ2-7; 7 nucleotides line up with TRBD1. This CDR3 comprises 16 residues. The V and J ends lost 0 bases and 1 base, in that order; junction bases with no gene match: 9. Germline lookup yields CDR1 DFQATT and CDR2 SNEGSKA (reference sequence). CDR3 coding DNA: TGCAGTGCTAGAGATCCCAGACAGGGTGTATCCTACGAGCAGTACTTC. Translated, it gives CSARDPRQGVSYEQYF.

The rearrangement joins TRBV7-9 to TRBJ2-5; 9 bases map to TRBD1. CDR3 length: 15 residues. With 5 bases clipped from V and 0 bases from J, the junction kept 4 bases outside the gene matches. CDR1 is SEHNR and CDR2 is FQNEAQ in the germline V gene (reference sequence). The CDR3 bases are TGTGCCAGCAGCCCCCGGGACAGGGACCAAGAGACCCAGTACTTC. Amino acids: CASSPRDRDQETQYF.

V gene TRBV28 combines with J gene TRBJ2-7; D unresolved. The CDR3 length is 15 residues. CDR1 and CDR2 (germline): MDHEN, SYDVKM. Trimming pared 6 bases from V and 0 bases from J, leaving 15 bases between. The CDR3 DNA sequence: TGTGCCAGCAGGATACGGAACCTGGGCTCCTACGAGCAGTACTTC. This encodes CASRIRNLGSYEQYF.

This chain links TRBV3-1 with TRBJ1-4; D gene ambiguous. Germline lookup yields CDR1 LGHDT and CDR2 YNNKEL (reference sequence). Trimming left V 5 bases short and J 16 bases short, with 20 bases between. The CDR3 is 13 amino acids. The CDR3 nucleotides read TGTGCCAGCAGCGCAGTAATTGGACGGAACCAGTTTTTT. This gives the protein CASSAVIGRNQFF. Full variable domain (rest looked up from reference TRBV3-1 and TRBJ1-4): DTAVSQTPKYLVTQMGNDKSIKCEQNLGHDTMYWYKQDSKKFLKIMFSYNNKELIINETVPNRFSPKSPDKAHLNLHINSLELGDSAVYFCASSAVIGRNQFFGSGTQLSVL.

This clonotype was counted at least ten times. This chain uses TRBV27 with TRBJ2-5, with TRBD2 matching 7 bases. The J call may be in error: the DNA end matches TRBJ2-7 better. This CDR3 is built from 15 residues. Germline assignment: CDR1 MNHEY and CDR2 SMNVEV (reference sequence). The CDR3 reads CASGSVASGTYEQYF. The CDR3 bases are TGTGCCAGCGGAAGTGTGGCTAGCGGAACTTACGAGCAGTACTTC.

This clonotype was seen repeatedly, ten times or more. The V and J genes are TRBV10-3 and TRBJ2-5; tentatively, D is TRBD1 or TRBD2 (5 bases each). The ends were cut back, 3 bases at V and 5 bases at J, with 13 bases in the middle. The germline CDR1 and CDR2 sequences are ENHRY and SYGVKD. There are 14 residues in the CDR3. The DNA of the CDR3 is TGTGCCATCAGTGACCACGTGGGGGTTGAGACCCAGTACTTC. Protein product: CAISDHVGVETQYF.

V gene TRBV4-2 combines with J gene TRBJ2-1; 10 bases match TRBD2. V shed 4 bases and J 2 bases; nucleotides not matched to a gene: 5. The CDR3 loop spans 16 amino acids. Germline CDR1 and CDR2: LGHNA and YNFKEQ. This CDR3 reads CASSPLAGRTYNEQFF. The CDR3 DNA reads as TGTGCCAGCAGCCCACTAGCGGGGCGGACCTACAATGAGCAGTTCTTC.

V and J are TRBV6-5 and TRBJ1-2; possible D gene TRBD1, 5 bases. The CDR3 is 16 amino acids. Germline values: CDR1 MNHEY, CDR2 SVGAGI. Trimming pared 5 bases from V and 4 bases from J, leaving 20 bases between. CDR3 nucleotides: TGTGCCAGCAGTGTGCTCCCGGGACGAGCCTCCTATGGCTACACCTTC. Translated: CASSVLPGRASYGYTF.

This sequence joins TRBV6-5 and TRBJ1-2; D is unresolved. Germline lookup yields CDR1 MNHEY and CDR2 SVGAGI. V dropped 6 bases and J dropped 4 bases, with 15 bases sitting between them. The length of the CDR3 is 14 residues. The CDR3 protein is CASSHTDPRYGYTF. For the CDR3, the DNA is TGTGCCAGCAGCCACACTGATCCTCGCTATGGCTACACCTTC.